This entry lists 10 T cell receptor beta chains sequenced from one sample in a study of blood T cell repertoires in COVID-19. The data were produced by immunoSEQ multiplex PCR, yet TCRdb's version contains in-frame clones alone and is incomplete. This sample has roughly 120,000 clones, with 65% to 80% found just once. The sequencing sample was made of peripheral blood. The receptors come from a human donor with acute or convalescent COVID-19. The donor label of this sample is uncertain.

The CDR3 protein is CAWSFTYGQDDSPLHF. The CDR3 DNA sequence: TGTGCCTGGAGTTTCACCTACGGACAGGATGATTCACCCCTCCACTTT. This rearrangement joins TRBV30 to TRBJ1-6; the match to TRBD1 covers 7 bases. CDR1 is GTSNPN, CDR2 SVGIG, per germline (reference sequence). This CDR3 has 16 residues. The V and J ends lost 2 bases and 8 bases, in that order; junction bases with no gene match: 12.

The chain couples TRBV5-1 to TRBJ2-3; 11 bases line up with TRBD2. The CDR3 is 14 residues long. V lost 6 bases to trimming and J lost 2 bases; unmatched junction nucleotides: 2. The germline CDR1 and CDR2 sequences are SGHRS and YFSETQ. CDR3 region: CASTSGGITDTQYF. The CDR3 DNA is TGCGCCAGCACTAGCGGGGGGATCACAGATACGCAGTATTTT.

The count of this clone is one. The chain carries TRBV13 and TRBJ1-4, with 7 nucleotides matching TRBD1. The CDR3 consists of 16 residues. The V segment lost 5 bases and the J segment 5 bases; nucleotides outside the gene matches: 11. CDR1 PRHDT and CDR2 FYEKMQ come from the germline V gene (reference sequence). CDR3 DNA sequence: TGTGCCAGCAGCCAACCCGGGACAGCCAAAAATGAAAAACTGTTTTTT. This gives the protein CASSQPGTAKNEKLFF.

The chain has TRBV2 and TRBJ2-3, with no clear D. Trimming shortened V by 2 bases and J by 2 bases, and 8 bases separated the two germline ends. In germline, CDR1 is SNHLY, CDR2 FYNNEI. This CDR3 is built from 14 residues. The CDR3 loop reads CASSETGVTDTQYF. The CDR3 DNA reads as TGTGCCAGCAGTGAAACCGGTGTCACAGATACGCAGTATTTT.

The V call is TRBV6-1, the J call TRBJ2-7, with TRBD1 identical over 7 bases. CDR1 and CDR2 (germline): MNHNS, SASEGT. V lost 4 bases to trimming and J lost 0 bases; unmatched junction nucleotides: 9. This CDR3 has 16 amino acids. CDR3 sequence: CASSGVQGTVSYEQYF. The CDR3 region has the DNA TGTGCCAGCAGTGGGGTTCAGGGGACAGTCTCCTACGAGCAGTACTTC.

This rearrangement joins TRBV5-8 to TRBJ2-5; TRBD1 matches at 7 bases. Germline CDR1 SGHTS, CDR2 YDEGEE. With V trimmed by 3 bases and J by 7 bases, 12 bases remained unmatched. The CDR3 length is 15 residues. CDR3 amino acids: CASSYWLAQGMTQYF. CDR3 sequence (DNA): TGTGCCAGCAGCTATTGGCTCGCACAGGGGATGACCCAGTACTTC. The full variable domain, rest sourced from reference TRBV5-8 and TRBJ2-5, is EAGVTQSPTHLIKTRGQQATLRCSPISGHTSVYWYQQALGLGLQFLLWYDEGEERNRGNFPPRFSGRQFPNYSSELNVNALELEDSALYLCASSYWLAQGMTQYFGPGTRLLVL.

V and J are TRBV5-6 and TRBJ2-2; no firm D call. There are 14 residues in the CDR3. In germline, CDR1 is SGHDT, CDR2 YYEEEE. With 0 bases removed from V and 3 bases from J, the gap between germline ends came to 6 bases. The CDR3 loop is CASSLGQDTGELFF. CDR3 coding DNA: TGTGCCAGCAGCTTGGGACAAGACACCGGGGAGCTGTTTTTT.

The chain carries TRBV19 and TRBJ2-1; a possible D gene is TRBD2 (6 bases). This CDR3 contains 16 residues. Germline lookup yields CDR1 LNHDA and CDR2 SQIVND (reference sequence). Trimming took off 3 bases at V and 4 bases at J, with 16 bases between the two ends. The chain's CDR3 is CASSMSWRGGYNEQFF. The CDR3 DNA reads TGTGCCAGTAGTATGTCTTGGAGGGGCGGTTACAATGAGCAGTTCTTC.

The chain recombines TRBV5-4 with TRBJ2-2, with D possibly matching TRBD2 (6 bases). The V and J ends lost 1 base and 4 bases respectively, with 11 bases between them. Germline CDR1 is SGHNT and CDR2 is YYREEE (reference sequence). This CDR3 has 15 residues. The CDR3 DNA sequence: TGTGCCAGCAGCTTGTATGGCGGGGCCACCGGGGAGCTGTTTTTT. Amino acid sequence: CASSLYGGATGELFF.

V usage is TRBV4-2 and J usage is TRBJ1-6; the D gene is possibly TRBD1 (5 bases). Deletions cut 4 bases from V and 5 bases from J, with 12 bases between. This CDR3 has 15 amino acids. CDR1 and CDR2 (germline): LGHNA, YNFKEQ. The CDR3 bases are TGTGCCAGCAGCCCGGCTGGAGGGGATAATTCACCCCTCCACTTT. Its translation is CASSPAGGDNSPLHF.